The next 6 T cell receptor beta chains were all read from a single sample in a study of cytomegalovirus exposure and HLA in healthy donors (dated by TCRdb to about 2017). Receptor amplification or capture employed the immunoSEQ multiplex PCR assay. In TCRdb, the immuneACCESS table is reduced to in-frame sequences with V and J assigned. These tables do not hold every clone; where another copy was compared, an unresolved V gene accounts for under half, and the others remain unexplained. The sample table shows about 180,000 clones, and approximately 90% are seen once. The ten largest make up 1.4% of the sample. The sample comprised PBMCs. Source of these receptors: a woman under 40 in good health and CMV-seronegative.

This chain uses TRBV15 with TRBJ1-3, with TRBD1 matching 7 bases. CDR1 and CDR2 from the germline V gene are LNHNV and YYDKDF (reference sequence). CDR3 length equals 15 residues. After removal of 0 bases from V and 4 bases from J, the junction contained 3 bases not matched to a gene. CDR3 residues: CATSRDRGAGNTIYF. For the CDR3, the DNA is TGTGCCACCAGCAGAGACAGGGGGGCCGGAAACACCATATATTTT.

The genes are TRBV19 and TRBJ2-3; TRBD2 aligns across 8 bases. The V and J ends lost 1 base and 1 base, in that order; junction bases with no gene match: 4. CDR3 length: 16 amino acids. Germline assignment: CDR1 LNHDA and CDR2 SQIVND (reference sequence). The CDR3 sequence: CASSIGGAGGTDTQYF. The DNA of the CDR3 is TGTGCCAGTAGTATAGGTGGAGCGGGGGGCACAGATACGCAGTATTTT. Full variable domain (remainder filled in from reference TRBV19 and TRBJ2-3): DGGITQSPKYLFRKEGQNVTLSCEQNLNHDAMYWYRQDPGQGLRLIYYSQIVNDFQKGDIAEGYSVSREKKESFPLTVTSAQKNPTAFYLCASSIGGAGGTDTQYFGPGTRLTVL.

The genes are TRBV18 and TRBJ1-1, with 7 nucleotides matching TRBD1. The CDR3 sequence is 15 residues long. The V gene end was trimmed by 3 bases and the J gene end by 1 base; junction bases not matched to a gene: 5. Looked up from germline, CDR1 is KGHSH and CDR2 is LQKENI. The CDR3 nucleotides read TGTGCCAGCTCACCTAGGGGGCTGGCGAACACTGAAGCTTTCTTT. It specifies CASSPRGLANTEAFF.

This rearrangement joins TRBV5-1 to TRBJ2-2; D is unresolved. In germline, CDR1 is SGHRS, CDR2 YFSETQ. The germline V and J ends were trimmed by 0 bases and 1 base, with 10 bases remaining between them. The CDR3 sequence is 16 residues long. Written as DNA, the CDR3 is TGCGCCAGCAGCTTGGAACTTAACGGGAACACCGGGGAGCTGTTTTTT. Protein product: CASSLELNGNTGELFF. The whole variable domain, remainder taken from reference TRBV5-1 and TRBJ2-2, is KAGVTQTPRYLIKTRGQQVTLSCSPISGHRSVSWYQQTPGQGLQFLFEYFSETQRNKGNFPGRFSGRQFSNSRSEMNVSTLELGDSALYLCASSLELNGNTGELFFGEGSRLTVL.

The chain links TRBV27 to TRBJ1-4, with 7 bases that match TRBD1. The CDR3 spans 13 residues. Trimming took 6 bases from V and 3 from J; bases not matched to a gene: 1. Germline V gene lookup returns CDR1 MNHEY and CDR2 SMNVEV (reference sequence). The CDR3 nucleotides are TGTGCCAGCAGGAGGGGGCCTAATGAAAAACTGTTTTTT. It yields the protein CASRRGPNEKLFF.

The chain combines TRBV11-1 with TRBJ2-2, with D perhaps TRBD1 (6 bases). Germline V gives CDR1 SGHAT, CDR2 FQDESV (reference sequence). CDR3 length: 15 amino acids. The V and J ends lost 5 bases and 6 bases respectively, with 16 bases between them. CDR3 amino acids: CASSPPQGKSGELFF. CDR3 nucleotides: TGTGCCAGCAGCCCCCCACAGGGAAAGTCCGGGGAGCTGTTTTTT.